This record covers a single T cell receptor (beta chain). This record comes from a study of blood T cell repertoires in COVID-19. On the study more broadly: Some COVID-19 samples were acute and others convalescent; all came from the United States, Italy and Spain. PBMCs, B-cell-depleted T cells, or T cells were the source of the cDNA or gDNA that made up the material.

Original processing methods: Scientists estimated how many nucleated cells there were by amplifying reference gene primers. Only in-frame clones appear in the TCRdb table, and some are missing; sequencing was by immunoSEQ multiplex PCR. That table supplies the V and J calls and clone size; D and trimming were determined from the DNA. The sample carries 75,000 to 100,000 clones, roughly 86% recorded once. Germline values: CDR1 LGHNA, CDR2 YSLEER. The CDR3 consists of 15 residues. Trimming cost V 1 base and J 1 base, with 8 bases left between them. The TCR originated in a human donor with acute or convalescent COVID-19. The donor label of this sample is uncertain. This chain uses TRBV4-3 with TRBJ2-1; no definite D call. The sequencing sample was made of peripheral blood. CDR3 loop: CASSQAAESYNEQFF. In DNA, the CDR3 is TGCGCCAGCAGCCAAGCGGCGGAATCCTACAATGAGCAGTTCTTC.